Presented here are 8 T cell receptor beta chains from one specimen sequenced in a study of neurological immune-mediated disorders. One entry per CDR3 protein results from TCRdb running MiXCR on the 5' RACE reads. The sample includes roughly 60,000 distinct CDR3 sequences, 2% to 3% of them seen just once. What was sequenced was PBMCs. These receptors originate from a man aged 50-59 years with multiple sclerosis.

This clonotype was counted at least ten times. This chain uses TRBV10-3 with TRBJ2-1, with D perhaps given as TRBD1 or TRBD2 (5 bases each). Germline CDR1 ENHRY, CDR2 SYGVKD. The CDR3 runs to 11 residues. V gave up 10 bases and J gave up 4 bases, with 8 bases separating them. CDR3 coding DNA: TGTGCCACCTGGGGGTACAATGAGCAGTTCTTC. Its translation is CATWGYNEQFF.

Comment on this clonotype: A much bigger clone sits one base away, suggesting this may be a read error. The chain uses TRBV11-1 and TRBJ1-6; D unclear. Germline V gives CDR1 SGHAT, CDR2 FQDESV (reference sequence). The CDR3 covers 13 residues. This CDR3 is CASSLVVNSPLNF. CDR3 in DNA: TGTGCCAGCAGCTTAGTGGTGAATTCACCCCTCAACTTT.

This clonotype was detected a few times. Since a much larger clone is just one base distant, this may be a read error. No conserved phenylalanine or tryptophan is present at the end of the CDR3, so a read error is the likely explanation. The genes are TRBV5-1 and TRBJ1-2; 8 bases line up with TRBD1. The CDR3 spans 12 residues. In germline, CDR1 is SGHRS, CDR2 YFSETQ. The junction had 8 bases not matched to a gene; V was cut back by 9 bases and J by 7 bases. DNA for the CDR3: TGCGCCACCACGGACAGGGTCAGTGGCTACACCATC. Amino acids: CATTDRVSGYTI.

This clonotype was seen at least ten times. The J gene is TRBJ2-7, the V gene TRBV6-5; perhaps TRBD2 as D (5 bases). This CDR3 has 13 residues. Germline-derived CDR1 and CDR2 are MNHEY and SVGAGI. The V end lost 4 bases, the J end lost 2 bases, and 9 bases lay between the germline ends. CDR3 DNA: TGTGCCAGCAGTTCGGCCGGGACCTACGAGCAGTACTTC. This encodes CASSSAGTYEQYF.

This clonotype was detected ten times or more. The J gene is TRBJ2-7, the V gene TRBV7-8, with 8 positions matching TRBD1. V trimming: 5 bases; J trimming: 4 bases; junction bases outside the gene matches: 4. In germline, CDR1 is SGHVS, CDR2 FQNEAQ. This CDR3 is 13 amino acids long. CDR3 in DNA: TGTGCCAGCAGCCTTGGGACAGGTTACGAGCAGTACTTC. As protein: CASSLGTGYEQYF.

At least ten counts were recorded for this clonotype. This chain uses TRBV9 with TRBJ1-2; no reliable D call. This CDR3 region has 16 residues. The germline V gene has CDR1 SGDLS and CDR2 YYNGEE. Trimming left V 0 bases short and J 1 base short, with 13 bases between. In nucleotides, the CDR3 is TGTGCCAGCAGCGTAGGGGGAGAGGGTTTTAACTATGGCTACACCTTC. Translated, it gives CASSVGGEGFNYGYTF.

This clonotype was found many times. The chain carries TRBV6-5 and TRBJ2-2; 8 bases are a match to TRBD1. V was clipped by 6 bases and J by 1 base; unmatched bases: 4. CDR1 MNHEY and CDR2 SVGAGI come from the germline V gene. The CDR3 is 15 amino acids. The chain's CDR3 is CASRVDRVNTGELFF. CDR3 nucleotide sequence: TGTGCCAGCAGAGTGGACAGGGTGAACACCGGGGAGCTGTTTTTT.

This clonotype was seen repeatedly, ten times or more. The J gene is TRBJ2-7, the V gene TRBV20-1; 9 bases agree with TRBD1. V was pared by 5 bases and J by 0 bases, with 8 bases of the junction left unmatched. Per the germline V gene, CDR1 is DFQATT and CDR2 is SNEGSKA (reference sequence). The CDR3 sequence is 15 residues long. The CDR3 coding sequence is TGCAGTGCTGAACCGTCGGGACAGGGCTCCTACGAGCAGTACTTC. Its translation is CSAEPSGQGSYEQYF.